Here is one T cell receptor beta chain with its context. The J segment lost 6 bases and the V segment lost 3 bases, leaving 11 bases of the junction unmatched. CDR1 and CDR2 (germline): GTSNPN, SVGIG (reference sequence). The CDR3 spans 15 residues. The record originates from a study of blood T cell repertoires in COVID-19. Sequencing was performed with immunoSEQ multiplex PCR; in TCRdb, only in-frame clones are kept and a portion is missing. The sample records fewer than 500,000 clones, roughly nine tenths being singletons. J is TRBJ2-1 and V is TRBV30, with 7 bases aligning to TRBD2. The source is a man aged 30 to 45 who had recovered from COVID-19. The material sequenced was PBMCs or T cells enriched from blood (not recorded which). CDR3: CAWSVMGLAVNEQFF. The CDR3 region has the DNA TGTGCCTGGAGCGTCATGGGCCTAGCGGTCAATGAGCAGTTCTTC.